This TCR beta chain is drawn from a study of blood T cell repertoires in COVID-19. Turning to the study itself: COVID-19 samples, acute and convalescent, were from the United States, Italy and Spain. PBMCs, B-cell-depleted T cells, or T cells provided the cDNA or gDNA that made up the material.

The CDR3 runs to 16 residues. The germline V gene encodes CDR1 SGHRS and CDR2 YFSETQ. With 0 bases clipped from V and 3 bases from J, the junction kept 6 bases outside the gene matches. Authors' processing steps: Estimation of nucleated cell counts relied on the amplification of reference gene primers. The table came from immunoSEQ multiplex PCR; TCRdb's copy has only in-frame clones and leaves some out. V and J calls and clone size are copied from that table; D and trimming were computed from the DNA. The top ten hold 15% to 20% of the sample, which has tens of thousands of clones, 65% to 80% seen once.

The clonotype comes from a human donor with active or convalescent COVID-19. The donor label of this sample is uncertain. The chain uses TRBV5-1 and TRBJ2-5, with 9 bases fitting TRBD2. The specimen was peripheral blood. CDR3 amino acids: CASSLAGAGGEETQYF. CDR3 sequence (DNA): TGCGCCAGCAGCTTGGCGGGAGCGGGGGGTGAAGAGACCCAGTACTTC.